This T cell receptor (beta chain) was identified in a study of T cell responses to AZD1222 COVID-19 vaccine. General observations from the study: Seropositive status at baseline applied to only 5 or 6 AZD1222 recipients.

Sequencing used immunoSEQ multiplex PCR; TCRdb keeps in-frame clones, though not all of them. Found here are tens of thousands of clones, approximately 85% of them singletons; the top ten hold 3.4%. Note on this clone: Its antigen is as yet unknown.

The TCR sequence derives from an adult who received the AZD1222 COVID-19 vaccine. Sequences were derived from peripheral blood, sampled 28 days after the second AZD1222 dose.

The CDR3 is CASSGQGGDQPQHF. The CDR3 coding sequence is TGTGCCAGCAGCGGACAGGGGGGCGATCAGCCCCAGCATTTT. The chain employs TRBV28 and TRBJ1-5; 10 bases agree with TRBD1. V was clipped by 6 bases and J by 5 bases; unmatched bases: 4. This CDR3 comprises 14 residues. Looked up from germline, CDR1 is MDHEN and CDR2 is SYDVKM. Together with reference TRBV28 and TRBJ1-5, the CDR3 gives the full variable domain: DVKVTQSSRYLVKRTGEKVFLECVQDMDHENMFWYRQDPGLGLRLIYFSYDVKMKEKGDIPEGYSVSREKKERFSLILESASTNQTSMYLCASSGQGGDQPQHFGDGTRLSIL.